This T cell receptor beta chain came from a study of cytomegalovirus exposure and HLA in healthy donors (dated by TCRdb to about 2017). In terms of the full investigation: An earlier analysis of some 600 of the donors reported 276 Gb of sequence data and 95 million to 130 million unique TCR beta sequences obtained from around 190 million T cells. Typing coverage varied by locus: roughly 629-630 donors for A, B, C, DRB1 and DQB1; under 550 for DQA1; about 570 for DPA1; some 470 for DPB1. In a later genetic analysis, genome-wide SNP genotypes for about 55% of the roughly 700 donors were used, and that subset was treated as a discovery cohort. About 300 gigabases of sequencing data and around 90 million unique TCR sequences made up an early release that covered approximately 620 HLA-typed donors. The study aimed to test whether signatures of past pathogen exposure could be identified by cataloging public T cell receptors. The T cell repertoires of about 700 subjects were profiled by immunosequencing and related to cytomegalovirus serostatus. In a later analysis, previously published TCR beta repertoires from several hundred donors were re-analyzed and high-resolution HLA genotyping was added so that TCR occurrence patterns could be studied. Rather than using new phenotypic data, the later analysis identified candidate immune exposures from TCR beta sequences and from how often those sequences occurred across donors. Donor age, sex, ethnicity and CMV serostatus were compiled alongside the repertoire data. Roughly 5 DR-DQ haplotypes were handled as single units for association and clustering, since linkage in the cohort was strong. To predict cytomegalovirus infection status, the study brought together high-throughput TCR immunosequencing, statistical association of individual TCRs with disease status, and machine learning. A separate validation cohort of 100 to 150 different subjects was used in addition to the roughly 670-subject first cohort. Every repertoire in the discovery cohort had been generated on one and the same sequencing platform. Among 300 to 500 genotyped donors of the cohort, an average of roughly 230,000 unique TCR beta nucleotide sequences was sequenced per donor, of which approximately 18% were non-productive. To decide whether each TCR beta V gene segment behaved as functional or pseudogenic, an earlier analysis of nearly 600 of the donors relied on high-throughput TCR beta sequencing. Of the roughly 390 genotyped donors, approximately 83% fell in the genetic ancestry cluster associated with self-reported Caucasian donors. Class I and class II HLA loci were covered by the typing at four-digit resolution.

Libraries were constructed by the immunoSEQ multiplex PCR assay. A mixture of 60 forward primers for TCR Vbeta segments and 13 reverse primers for TCR Jbeta segments was used in the multiplex PCR. Amplification of the CDR3 region of rearranged TCR beta genes was performed with a multiplex PCR assay on genomic DNA. The Illumina HiSeq System was used to sequence the amplified TCR beta libraries as 87-base-pair reads. The original pipeline was this. A later analysis counted approximately 84 million unique TCR beta chains across the 650 to 800 repertoires, and approximately 11 million of these chains were shared by at least two donors. A nearest-neighbor algorithm error-corrected the raw reads and collapsed the reads into unique sequences, merging closely related sequences to remove PCR and sequencing errors. To assign V, D and J gene segments, CDR3 sequences were aligned to IMGT reference sequences. For a sequence to be retained, a match of at least six nucleotides to both a V gene segment and a J gene segment was required. Rearrangements were classified as productive when the CDR3 lacked stop codons and remained in frame with V and J, and all other rearrangements were classified as non-productive. CDR3 was defined by IMGT convention, running from the second conserved V-encoded cysteine to the conserved J-encoded phenylalanine. The earlier analysis of 500 to 600 of the donors excluded sequences that lacked an unambiguous match to a single V gene segment. In an earlier analysis of roughly 600 of the donors, a V segment was called functional when productive rearrangements were above 56.7%, and segregating when the standard deviation between donors exceeded 5%. To diagnose cytomegalovirus status from the catalog of TCR beta chain sequences, a statistical classification framework was built. A later analysis assigned V and J genes by comparing TCR nucleotide sequences with IMGT/GENE-DB human TR gene sequences. In a later analysis, CDR3 sequences and most-parsimonious VDJ recombination scenarios were assigned using the TCRdist pipeline. In a later analysis, every TCR beta chain was defined by the combination of its CDR3 amino acid sequence and its V-gene family, and reads without a unique V-gene family were dropped. A later analysis removed 600 or so highly shared, low-generation-probability nucleotide sequences to deal with suspected cross-contamination and a sequencing artifact. In a later analysis, a clonal expansion index was calculated for each public chain from normalized within-repertoire ranks of inferred template counts. A later analysis computed generation probabilities with a VDJ recombination model fitted to out-of-frame rearrangements, and checked the results against IGoR. In a later analysis, TCR-TCR, TCR-HLA and TCR-CMV co-occurrence was scored with hypergeometric tests, and a repertoire-size bias correction was applied to TCR pairs. False discovery rates were estimated in a later analysis by permuting HLA or CMV assignments 20 times. In a later analysis, co-occurring TCRs were grouped using DBSCAN, with TCRdist sequence similarity added in when clustering inside HLA-allele-positive subsets. For co-occurrence clustering, repertoires with fewer than 30,000 or more than 120,000 public chains were excluded, along with 4 to 6 repertoires with anomalous nucleotide sharing. Held by TCRdb, this immuneACCESS table contains in-frame sequences only and omits some clones. Under half of the omission traces to an unresolved V gene where checked; the cause of the rest is unknown. V and J calls plus clone size are reproduced from that table; the DNA served to infer D and trimming. The sample table lists about 140,000 clones, about 80% of them with a count of one. The ten largest make up approximately 1.3% of the sample.

This clone has just a few counts. Its antigen is not yet known. No per-base quality is available; no much larger clone lies one base away. The cohort was made up of approximately 670 healthy bone marrow donors. At the time of sampling, every cohort member was nominally healthy, though immune exposures that went unrecorded were likely present. The donor was CMV seropositive and belonged to the group of 250 to 300 seropositive cohort members. Each donor provided a peripheral blood sample, and peripheral blood mononuclear cells were used for TCR beta sequencing. The Qiagen DNeasy Blood Extraction Kit was used to extract genomic DNA from the blood cell samples. The CDR3 runs 19 amino acids, cysteine and phenylalanine included. Just the 57-base CDR3 DNA is kept, in frame starting at base 1. Sequences SGHNT (CDR1) and YYREEE (CDR2) are obtained from the germline V gene (reference sequence). V is cut back by 4 bases and J by 0 bases, with 11 bases in the junction unmatched.

The paper's findings and limits, for the study overall: Most TCR sequences were seen in very few donors, while some public TCRs were found in many individuals. A later analysis found that TCR association rates varied across HLA loci, with DRB1 alleles showing the most associated TCRs and HLA-C alleles the fewest. A later genetic analysis reported fewer N-insertions in productive TCRs among donors in an Asian-associated ancestry cluster than the roughly 620-donor mean. Because HLA typing was missing for some donors at each locus, association tests included only the typed subset. According to a later analysis, most CMV-associated TCR beta chains appeared to be HLA-restricted, and the HLA associations seemed to be driven largely by CMV exposure. A further reported finding was that TCR beta sequences accurately predicted the HLA-A and HLA-B alleles for most subjects in the first cohort. Linkage disequilibrium might explain the correlated functional status among segregating V segments, but an unknown experimental factor could not be excluded. The study gave a list of more than 150 TCR beta chains associated with cytomegalovirus. Because counts were too low, roughly 16 rarely observed V segments, including chromosome 9 orphons, were left out of the earlier analysis of a few hundred of the donors. Sequencing depth was assumed to be roughly uniform across donors in the presence/absence analyses, though that assumption may not hold. Specific HLA alleles were associated with more than 15,000 TCR beta sequences at a false discovery rate of 0.05 in a later analysis. A later analysis found that HLA-associated TCR beta chains were more clonally expanded and had lower generation probabilities than equally common non-associated chains. The classifier was reported to diagnose cytomegalovirus status with high specificity and sensitivity in both the original cohort and the validation cohort. Several of the top co-occurrence clusters appeared to be linked to parvovirus B19, influenza, CMV and Epstein-Barr virus, according to a later analysis. An association between a missense DCLRE1C variant and V-gene and J-gene trimming of TCR beta chains was found in a later genetic analysis and replicated in an independent cohort. Some IMGT-functional V segments, including TRBV6-2 and TRBV6-3, could not be distinguished by the 87-base-pair reads and were therefore excluded. When HLA alleles, especially DR and DQ, strongly co-occurred, attributing TCR associations to individual alleles was difficult. In an earlier analysis of approximately 590 of the donors, most TCR beta V segments appeared in productive rearrangements about 87% or about 30% of the time, broadly matching IMGT annotations. It was suggested by the authors that the approach could potentially be generalized to other disease states and immunological phenotypes. CMV serostatus was the only immune exposure information available for the cohort. In vitro tests confirmed that a few of the cytomegalovirus-associated TCR beta chains recognize cytomegalovirus antigens. A cluster of highly shared sequence variants was judged likely to be a technical artifact of the sequencing pipeline. In this cohort, only TCR beta chains were sequenced, and detectable features were limited by the absence of alpha or paired-chain data.

The sequence was collected from a man aged 25 to 45 in good health and CMV-seropositive. The chain couples TRBV5-4 to TRBJ2-6, and 9 bases in between align with TRBD1. Sequencing was carried out using PBMCs. The nucleotide sequence reads as follows: TGTGCCAGCAGCCCGAAGATGGGACAGGGCAACTCTGGGGCCAACGTCCTGACTTTC. It specifies CASSPKMGQGNSGANVLTF.